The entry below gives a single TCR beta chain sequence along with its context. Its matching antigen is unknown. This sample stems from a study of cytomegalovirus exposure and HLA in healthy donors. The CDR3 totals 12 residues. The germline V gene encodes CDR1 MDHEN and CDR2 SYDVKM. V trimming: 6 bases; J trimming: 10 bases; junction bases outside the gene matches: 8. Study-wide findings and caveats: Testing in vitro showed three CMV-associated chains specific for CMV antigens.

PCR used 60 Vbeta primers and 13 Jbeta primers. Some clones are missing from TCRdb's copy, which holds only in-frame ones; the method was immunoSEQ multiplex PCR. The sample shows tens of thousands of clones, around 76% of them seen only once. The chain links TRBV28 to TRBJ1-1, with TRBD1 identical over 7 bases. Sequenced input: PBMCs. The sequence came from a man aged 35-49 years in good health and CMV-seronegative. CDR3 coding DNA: TGTGCCAGCAGGCAAGACAGGGTTAGAGCTTTCTTT. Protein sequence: CASRQDRVRAFF.